The following is a TCR beta chain sequence with its context. The ends were cut back, 2 bases at V and 3 bases at J, with 11 bases in the middle. This CDR3 has 15 amino acids. Germline V CDR1 and CDR2: LGHDT, YNNKEL (reference sequence). Sequenced by immunoSEQ multiplex PCR; TCRdb stores in-frame clones only, minus some. The sample lists about 150,000 clones, 84% occurring once. This entry belongs to a study of blood T cell repertoires in COVID-19. Looking at the study overall: Acute and convalescent COVID-19 samples came from the United States, Italy and Spain. PBMCs, B-cell-depleted T cells, or T cells provided the cDNA or gDNA that made up the material.

The specimen sequenced was peripheral blood. The clonotype comes from a woman aged 50 to 60 with acute or convalescent COVID-19. The rearrangement joins TRBV3-1 (or the pseudogene TRBV3-2) to TRBJ1-5; D perhaps matches TRBD1 (5 bases). The CDR3 is CASSQRGEDNQPQHF. CDR3 sequence (DNA): TGTGCCAGCAGCCAACGGGGGGAGGACAATCAGCCCCAGCATTTT.